Below are 30 T cell receptor beta chains sequenced from a single sample in a study of monozygotic twins with inflammatory bowel disease. TCRdb re-called the 5' RACE reads, yielding one record per CDR3 amino acid sequence without DNA. In total, the table holds about 380,000 distinct CDR3 sequences. The sequencing input was blood. The source is a human donor with ulcerative colitis or Crohn's disease, or a healthy co-twin of an affected twin (not recorded which).

V is TRBV5-1 and J is TRBJ1-5. This CDR3 is 14 amino acids long. Germline CDR1 reads SGHRS; CDR2 reads YFSETQ. CDR3 sequence: CASRAGIGNQPQHF.

The chain employs TRBV27 and TRBJ2-4; TCRdb names TRBD2, which stays unverified in the absence of DNA. This CDR3 has 17 residues. Germline V gene data show CDR1 as MNHEY and CDR2 as SMNVEV (reference sequence). The CDR3 spells CASSLVAGGPAKNIQYF.

The chain links TRBV6-5 to TRBJ1-1; TCRdb designates TRBD1, a call that cannot be tested without DNA. The CDR3 extends over 16 amino acids. Germline values: CDR1 MNHEY, CDR2 SVGAGI. The CDR3 loop reads CASSLGQGALNTEAFF.

V and J are TRBV18 and TRBJ1-5; the D call of TRBD1 rests on TCRdb alone, since no DNA is present to check it. The CDR3 is made up of 15 amino acids. Per the germline V gene, CDR1 is KGHSH and CDR2 is LQKENI. CDR3 region: CASSLTAGENQPQHF.

V is TRBV6-5 and J is TRBJ2-5. CDR3 size: 14 residues. CDR1 MNHEY and CDR2 SVGAGI come from the germline V gene. Here the CDR3 reads CASSYGIARETQYF.

This sequence joins TRBV30 and TRBJ2-3; TCRdb's assignment of TRBD2 cannot be checked, as there is no DNA. Germline V gives CDR1 GTSNPN, CDR2 SVGIG (reference sequence). There are 18 residues in the CDR3. The CDR3 here is CAWSGSRGGLFGTDTQYF.

The rearrangement joins TRBV20-1 to TRBJ1-1. Germline CDR1 is DFQATT and CDR2 is SNEGSKA (reference sequence). The CDR3 has 12 amino acids. CDR3 loop: CSARLPAGGAFF.

The rearrangement joins TRBV5-8 to TRBJ2-1; TCRdb returns TRBD1, unconfirmable since there is no DNA. The CDR3 extends over 15 amino acids. Germline loops: CDR1 SGHTS, CDR2 YDEGEE. CDR3 amino acids: CASSLDRGRINEQFF.

The CDR3 is CSVERQGGEQYF. The J gene is TRBJ2-7, the V gene TRBV29-1; checking the TCRdb D call of TRBD1 is not possible without DNA. This CDR3 comprises 12 residues. Germline V gene sequence: CDR1 SQVTM, CDR2 ANQGSEA.

The genes are TRBV18 and TRBJ1-5; the TRBD1 assignment by TCRdb is unverifiable without DNA. CDR1 and CDR2 (germline): KGHSH, LQKENI. The CDR3 length is 15 residues. The CDR3 sequence: CASSPNSGGVQPQHF.

The chain couples TRBV12-3 or TRBV12-4 to TRBJ1-2; TCRdb outputs TRBD1, but without DNA this stays unchecked. This CDR3 has 13 amino acids. The CDR3 reads CASSLIRTHGYTF.

This chain links TRBV4-2 with TRBJ2-1. This CDR3 region has 14 residues. The germline CDR1 and CDR2 sequences are LGHNA and YNFKEQ. The CDR3 here is CASRGREPYNEQFF.

The rearrangement joins TRBV3-1 to TRBJ2-7; TCRdb calls TRBD1, which cannot be checked without DNA. CDR1 is LGHDT, CDR2 YNNKEL, per germline (reference sequence). This CDR3 is built from 16 residues. CDR3 amino acids: CASSQDSRDWAYEQYF.

The chain couples TRBV4-1 to TRBJ2-3; TCRdb's assignment of TRBD2 cannot be checked, as there is no DNA. The CDR3 covers 17 residues. Per the germline V gene, CDR1 is MGHRA and CDR2 is YSYEKL. The CDR3 sequence: CASSQDLASGSTDTQYF.

The CDR3 sequence: CASSSHSYSSYNEQFF. This rearrangement joins TRBV5-1 to TRBJ2-1. Germline CDR1 SGHRS, CDR2 YFSETQ. The CDR3 loop spans 16 amino acids.

V gene TRBV12-3 or TRBV12-4 combines with J gene TRBJ2-4; checking the TCRdb D call of TRBD1 is not possible without DNA. This CDR3 region has 18 residues. Here the CDR3 reads CASSLDWRDRAAKNIQYF.

The V and J genes are TRBV12-3 or TRBV12-4 and TRBJ1-1. This CDR3 has 13 amino acids. This CDR3 is CASSWEENTEAFF.

The J gene is TRBJ2-1, the V gene TRBV4-1; TCRdb indicates TRBD1, and absent DNA this call remains unverified. From germline, CDR1 is MGHRA and CDR2 YSYEKL. The CDR3 sequence is 16 residues long. The CDR3 loop reads CASSLLGQQFNNEQFF.

The chain carries TRBV5-1 and TRBJ2-1. Per germline, CDR1 SGHRS and CDR2 YFSETQ. The CDR3 has 15 residues. The CDR3 loop reads CASSLEGNIRNEQFF.

The chain employs TRBV6-5 and TRBJ2-5; no DNA is available, so the TRBD2 call from TCRdb remains unchecked. The CDR3 loop spans 16 amino acids. Germline V CDR1 and CDR2: MNHEY, SVGAGI. The CDR3 region is CASSYGASGGPLTQYF.

The chain has TRBV10-3 and TRBJ1-1; TCRdb gives TRBD1 as the D gene, but with no DNA this cannot be confirmed. The V gene's germline CDR1 is ENHRY and CDR2 SYGVKD. The CDR3 contains 12 residues. The CDR3 protein is CAIGHQNTEAFF.

The genes are TRBV2 and TRBJ2-5; TCRdb calls TRBD2, which cannot be checked without DNA. CDR3 size: 15 residues. The germline CDR1 and CDR2 sequences are SNHLY and FYNNEI. CDR3 in amino acids: CASSERRLYQETQYF. Together with reference TRBV2 and TRBJ2-5, the CDR3 gives the full variable domain: EPEVTQTPSHQVTQMGQEVILRCVPISNHLYFYWYRQILGQKVEFLVSFYNNEISEKSEIFDDQFSVERPDGSNFTLKIRSTKLEDSAMYFCASSERRLYQETQYFGPGTRLLVL.

V and J are TRBV20-1 and TRBJ1-5; the D call of TRBD1 rests on TCRdb alone, since no DNA is present to check it. CDR1 is DFQATT and CDR2 is SNEGSKA in the germline V gene (reference sequence). The CDR3 length is 16 residues. Here the CDR3 reads CSARERTGVSNQPQHF.

V gene TRBV25-1 combines with J gene TRBJ2-7; lacking DNA, the TRBD1 call made by TCRdb goes unchecked. The germline gives CDR1 MGHDK, CDR2 SYGVNS. The CDR3 is made up of 14 amino acids. The CDR3: CASSETGGGYEQYF.

The chain carries TRBV20-1 and TRBJ1-5. This CDR3 contains 14 residues. The germline gives CDR1 DFQATT, CDR2 SNEGSKA (reference sequence). The CDR3 loop reads CSARGAAGSQPQHF.

The V gene is TRBV4-1, the J gene TRBJ1-2; with no DNA, the TCRdb D assignment of TRBD1 cannot be verified. The CDR3 has 13 residues. CDR1 and CDR2 (germline): MGHRA, YSYEKL. The CDR3 sequence: CASSQETGLGYTF.

This sequence joins TRBV29-1 and TRBJ1-2. Germline assignment: CDR1 SQVTM and CDR2 ANQGSEA. The CDR3 length is 17 residues. The CDR3 sequence is CSVEDRIDGVTNYGYTF.

The chain's CDR3 is CASRSGQQETQYF. The rearrangement links TRBV7-2 to TRBJ2-5; checking the TCRdb D call of TRBD1 is not possible without DNA. The CDR3 loop spans 13 amino acids. Germline V gene data show CDR1 as SGHTA and CDR2 as FQGNSA.

V is TRBV7-9 and J is TRBJ2-7; as DNA is missing, the TRBD1 call by TCRdb cannot be tested. The CDR3 loop spans 14 amino acids. Germline CDR1 reads SEHNR; CDR2 reads FQNEAQ (reference sequence). This CDR3 is CASSLGQPPYEQYF.

The V call is TRBV10-3, the J call TRBJ2-1; the D gene TCRdb calls, TRBD1, cannot be checked with no DNA. Per the germline V gene, CDR1 is ENHRY and CDR2 is SYGVKD. The CDR3 is 15 amino acids. This CDR3 reads CAISDSGTQLGEQFF.